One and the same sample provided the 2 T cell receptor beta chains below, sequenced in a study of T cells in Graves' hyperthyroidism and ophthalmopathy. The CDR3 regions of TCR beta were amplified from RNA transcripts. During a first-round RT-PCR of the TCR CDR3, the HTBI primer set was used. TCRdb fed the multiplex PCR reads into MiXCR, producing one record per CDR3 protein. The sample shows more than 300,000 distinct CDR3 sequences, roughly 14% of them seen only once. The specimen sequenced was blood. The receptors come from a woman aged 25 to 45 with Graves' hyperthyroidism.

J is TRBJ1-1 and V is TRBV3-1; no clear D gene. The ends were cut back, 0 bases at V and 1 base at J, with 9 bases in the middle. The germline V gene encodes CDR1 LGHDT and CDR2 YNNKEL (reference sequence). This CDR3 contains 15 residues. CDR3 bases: TGTGCCAGCAGCCAAGACAAGTCATCGAACACTGAAGCTTTCTTT. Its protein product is CASSQDKSSNTEAFF.

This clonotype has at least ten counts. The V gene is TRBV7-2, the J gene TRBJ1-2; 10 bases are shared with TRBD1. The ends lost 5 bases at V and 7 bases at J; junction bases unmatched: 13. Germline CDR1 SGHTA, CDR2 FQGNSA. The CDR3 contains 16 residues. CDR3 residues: CASSLEGGQGGSGYTF. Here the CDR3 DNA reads TGTGCCAGCAGCCTAGAGGGAGGACAGGGGGGATCTGGCTACACCTTC. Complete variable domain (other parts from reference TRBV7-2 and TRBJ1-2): GAGVSQSPSNKVTEKGKDVELRCDPISGHTALYWYRQSLGQGLEFLIYFQGNSAPDKSGLPSDRFSAERTGGSVSTLTIQRTQQEDSAVYLCASSLEGGQGGSGYTFGSGTRLTVV.